These T cell receptor beta chains were read from a single sample in a study of cytotoxic CD8 clonotypes in ibrutinib-treated CLL. Some clones are missing from TCRdb's copy, which holds only in-frame ones; the method was immunoSEQ multiplex PCR. The profile shows roughly 30,000 clones, 70% to 80% of them singletons. Sample: PBMCs, taken after 36 months of ibrutinib treatment. Receptors were obtained from a human donor with chronic lymphocytic leukemia. Each CDR3 is given with its conserved first and last residue. The order of the fields is V gene, J gene, CDR3 protein.

TRBV6-5,TRBJ2-7,CASSPRTAFSYEQYF
TRBV30,TRBJ1-3,CALDRKGNTIYF
TRBV5-4,TRBJ2-7,CASSSNRGGQYF
TRBV2,TRBJ2-5,CASRVKTQYF
TRBV7-9,TRBJ2-7,CASAPGTYASHEQYF
TRBV6-5,TRBJ2-7,CASSYSAFYEQYF
TRBV6-5,TRBJ1-6,CASSYSGRGNSPLHF
TRBV4-3,TRBJ1-4,CASSQVWRLGGEKLFF
TRBV7-3,TRBJ2-2,CASSPNGGTGELFF
TRBV11-2,TRBJ2-5,CASSVGTSGEQETQYF
TRBV5-1,TRBJ2-3,CASSPFAQGHTDTQYF
TRBV27,TRBJ2-2,CASKRDGELFF
TRBV2,TRBJ2-3,CASSEGVAGGQDTQYF
TRBV4-1,TRBJ2-2,CASSQGRNTGELFF
TRBV5-6,TRBJ2-7,CASSSQFGSSYEQYF
TRBV14,TRBJ1-1,CASSGQGALATEAFF
TRBV6-1,TRBJ1-6,CASSETAYNSPLHF
TRBV5-1,TRBJ2-5,CASGTGGTAQETQYF
TRBV12-5,TRBJ1-6,CASGFGAISPLHF
TRBV7-3,TRBJ1-4,CASSSPNEKLFF
TRBV10-3,TRBJ1-4,CAISDGTDNEKLFF
TRBV7-9,TRBJ1-5,CASSGTGGNQPQHF
TRBV7-9,TRBJ1-5,CASSHSNQPQHF
TRBV25-1,TRBJ2-1,CASSAPGQLRWSNEQFF
TRBV4-2,TRBJ2-1,CASSQLGGEQFF
TRBV9,TRBJ2-1,CASSVEAGTKQDNEQFF
TRBV6-1,TRBJ1-5,CASSPAQGGNQPQHF
TRBV7-2,TRBJ2-1,CASSFSMGSSYNEQFF
TRBV7-2,TRBJ2-1,CASSLDPSGGSNEQFF
TRBV6-1,TRBJ1-2,CASRPPGNYGYTF
TRBV7-9,TRBJ1-5,CASSSLGQGRGQPQHF
TRBV5-4,TRBJ1-2,CASSELTGAANYGYTF
TRBV9,TRBJ2-2,CASRPKGANTGELFF
TRBV5-1,TRBJ2-1,CASSDSSSYNEQFF
TRBV5-6,TRBJ2-5,CASSLGLAQTQYF
TRBV18,TRBJ1-1,CASSPPRRDRVTEAFF
TRBV7-8,TRBJ2-7,CASSPSYEQYF
TRBV6-5,TRBJ2-1,CASRPGLAGVEQFF